The present T cell receptor beta chain was sequenced within a study of graft-versus-host responses after intestinal transplantation. Study details: Every recipient underwent anti-thymocyte globulin induction, then tacrolimus and steroids for 2 to 3 years.

Repertoires were generated with immunoSEQ multiplex PCR, while TCRdb's copy carries only in-frame clones and drops some. The data contain around 15,000 clones, roughly 69% of them seen just once; the ten biggest clones take up roughly 10%. Study findings and constraints: Present in recipient marrow, GvH clones included some that appeared first in ileum or blood. GvH clone levels peaked in circulation, and this peak was associated with early post-transplant HvG declines.

Lamina propria and intraepithelial lymphocytes were released by processing graft tissue. To note about this clone: Its specificity is unknown.

The clonotype originates from a human patient who received an intestinal transplant, so some T cells may come from the graft donor. Here the sequenced sample was ileum tissue, taken approximately 700 days after intestinal transplantation.

Here the CDR3 reads CASTTPGQGTGELFF. CDR3 nucleotide sequence: TGTGCCAGCACTACCCCGGGACAGGGCACCGGGGAGCTGTTTTTT. The chain carries TRBV28 and TRBJ2-2; 9 positions agree with TRBD1. The junction had 7 bases not matched to a gene; V was cut back by 7 bases and J by 4 bases. The CDR3 sequence is 15 residues long. Germline values: CDR1 MDHEN, CDR2 SYDVKM.